The T cell receptor beta chain described here comes from a study of blood T cell repertoires in COVID-19. Study context: Samples of COVID-19 (acute and convalescent) were obtained from the United States, Italy and Spain. The analysed material was cDNA or gDNA that came from T cells, B-cell-depleted T cells, or PBMCs.

Authors' data handling: Amplification of reference gene primers was used by the study to estimate nucleated cell counts. Profiling relied on immunoSEQ multiplex PCR, and the TCRdb table lists in-frame clones only, not all of them. From that table come the V and J calls and clone size; the DNA was used to work out D and trimming. The sample yields a few hundred thousand clones, less than 90% seen once. Germline-derived CDR1 and CDR2 are MNHEY and SVGAGI. The CDR3 extends over 14 amino acids. The ends were cut back, 7 bases at V and 0 bases at J, with 10 bases in the middle. Sample: peripheral blood. The TCR originated in a man between 65 and 79 years old with acute or convalescent COVID-19. This chain joins TRBV6-5 and TRBJ1-3, with D unclear. In DNA form, the CDR3 reads TGTGCCAGCAAGAACTTTCTCTCTGGAAACACCATATATTTT. Protein sequence: CASKNFLSGNTIYF.